Following are 10 T cell receptor beta chains from one sample sequenced in a study of T cell responses to AZD1222 COVID-19 vaccine. Only in-frame clones appear in the TCRdb table, and some are missing; sequencing was by immunoSEQ multiplex PCR. The sample has 150,000 to 200,000 clones, less than 95% seen once. The specimen comprised peripheral blood, sampled on day 0 of AZD1222 vaccination. The receptors stem from an adult in good health.

This chain uses TRBV19 with TRBJ1-1, with D tentatively TRBD1 (5 bases). CDR3 length equals 12 residues. In germline, CDR1 is LNHDA, CDR2 SQIVND (reference sequence). Here the CDR3 DNA reads TGTGCTACGATACGGAGGGGATCGCGAGCTTTCTTT. Amino acids: CATIRRGSRAFF.

V usage is TRBV28 and J usage is TRBJ2-3; 9 bases line up with TRBD2. CDR3 size: 14 residues. Unmatched junction bases numbered 5, after V lost 2 bases and J lost 8 bases. The germline gives CDR1 MDHEN, CDR2 SYDVKM. The CDR3 loop reads CASSLGGTSTTQYF. The CDR3 region has the DNA TGTGCCAGCAGTTTAGGAGGGACTAGCACTACGCAGTATTTT.

The chain has TRBV18 and TRBJ2-1; D is unclear. V dropped 2 bases and J dropped 0 bases, with 11 bases sitting between them. Germline CDR1 and CDR2: KGHSH and LQKENI. The CDR3 length is 16 residues. The CDR3 region is CASSPTTPSSYNEQFF. The CDR3 nucleotides read TGTGCCAGCTCACCAACGACACCCTCCTCCTACAATGAGCAGTTCTTC.

The chain employs TRBV11-3 and TRBJ1-1; 8 positions match TRBD1. The CDR3 sequence is 15 residues long. Germline-derived CDR1 and CDR2 are SGHNT and YENEEA. Unmatched junction bases numbered 5, after V lost 4 bases and J lost 1 base. Here the CDR3 reads CASSSRQGKNTEAFF. The CDR3 DNA follows: TGTGCCAGCAGCTCACGACAGGGGAAGAACACTGAAGCTTTCTTT. Supplemented by reference TRBV11-3 and TRBJ1-1, the full variable domain reads EAGVVQSPRYKIIEKKQPVAFWCNPISGHNTLYWYLQNLGQGPELLIRYENEEAVDDSQLPKDRFSAERLKGVDSTLKIQPAELGDSAVYLCASSSRQGKNTEAFFGQGTRLTVV.

This clone was counted a single time. The chain links TRBV9 to TRBJ1-1; D not certain. In germline, CDR1 is SGDLS, CDR2 YYNGEE. Trimming stripped 4 bases from V and 0 bases from J, with 10 bases between. The CDR3 contains 14 residues. This CDR3 reads CASSPRALNTEAFF. The DNA for the CDR3 is TGTGCCAGCAGCCCCCGGGCCCTGAACACTGAAGCTTTCTTT.

The J gene is TRBJ1-3, the V gene TRBV4-1; D is possibly TRBD1 (5 bases). The CDR3 spans 15 residues. Germline CDR1 MGHRA, CDR2 YSYEKL. The V end was cut by 1 base, the J end by 5 bases, with 12 bases between. The CDR3 loop reads CASSQVSGGRNTIYF. The CDR3 nucleotides are TGCGCCAGCAGCCAAGTATCGGGGGGTCGAAACACCATATATTTT.

CDR3 loop: CASSLASRTGTPYEQYF. CDR3 DNA sequence: TGTGCCAGCAGCTTAGCCTCCCGGACAGGAACCCCCTACGAGCAGTACTTC. The chain links TRBV7-9 to TRBJ2-7, with TRBD1 identical over 7 bases. The CDR3 has 17 amino acids. Germline V CDR1 and CDR2: SEHNR, FQNEAQ (reference sequence). Trimming cost V 0 bases and J 2 bases; bases outside gene matches: 10.

The chain links TRBV6-5 to TRBJ1-2, with 7 bases matching TRBD1. CDR1 and CDR2 from the germline V gene are MNHEY and SVGAGI. V dropped 6 bases and J dropped 8; count of bases not matched to a gene: 12. This CDR3 spans 14 amino acids. The CDR3 DNA sequence: TGTGCCAGCAGCAACCGGGGACAGCAGGCGGGCTACACCTTC. It is translated as CASSNRGQQAGYTF.

This clone was seen more than once but under ten times. The chain joins TRBV9 to TRBJ2-3; D remains ambiguous. The CDR3 contains 16 residues. The V end lost 1 base, the J end lost 2 bases, and 14 bases lay between the germline ends. Germline loops: CDR1 SGDLS, CDR2 YYNGEE. The CDR3 DNA reads as TGTGCCAGCAGCGTATCAGGTTATGACCTCACAGATACGCAGTATTTT. Translated, it gives CASSVSGYDLTDTQYF.

This rearrangement joins TRBV23-1 to TRBJ1-2; 8 bases are a match to TRBD1. TRBV23-1 is an open reading frame, and its role is uncertain. The CDR3 covers 13 residues. V lost 4 bases, J lost 8 bases, and 6 bases stayed unmatched. The CDR3 protein is CASSLDRVRGYTF. As DNA, the CDR3 is TGCGCCAGCAGTCTGGACAGGGTAAGGGGCTACACCTTC.